The entry below describes one T cell receptor beta chain. No antigen is known for it. PCR was performed using 60 Vbeta and 13 Jbeta primers. The assay was immunoSEQ multiplex PCR, and TCRdb's table has in-frame clones only and misses some. Among around 170,000 clones listed, approximately 80% were seen once. Trimming at V came to 8 bases and at J to 8 bases, leaving 7 bases not matched to a gene. This CDR3 has 13 amino acids. Germline V gives CDR1 MNHNS, CDR2 SASEGT. All the people who gave samples were healthy bone marrow donors. The sample comes from a study of cytomegalovirus exposure and HLA in healthy donors. Whole-study results and caveats: When the data were analyzed later, several of the most significant clusters appeared to be linked to common viral pathogens. Roughly uniform depth of sequencing across donors was assumed in presence/absence analyses. The analysis excluded some indistinguishable V segments, including TRBV6-2 and TRBV6-3.

Sequencing input: PBMCs. This rearrangement joins TRBV6-1 to TRBJ1-3, with TRBD1 matching over 9 bases. The sequence came from a girl aged 5 to 17 in good health and CMV-seropositive. CDR3 bases: TGTGCCAGCGGGTTTAGGACAGGGGACACCATATATTTT. This sequence encodes CASGFRTGDTIYF.